This is a list of T cell receptor beta chains from one sample in a study of blood T cell repertoires in COVID-19. Data came from immunoSEQ multiplex PCR; TCRdb stores just in-frame clones and leaves some out. This sample carries about 190,000 clones, roughly 78% of them seen once, and the ten largest clones take approximately 3%. Sequences were obtained from peripheral blood. These receptors came from a woman over 75 with active or convalescent COVID-19. Each CDR3 is given with its conserved first and last residue. A D gene is named only where the DNA matches it firmly. Clone size, where shown, is once, few, many, or a class for clones that have expanded.

J	V	size	D	CDR3
TRBJ2-7	TRBV5-8	NA	TRBD1	CASSRVPGQGNHEQYF
TRBJ2-1	TRBV4-2	NA	TRBD1	CASSQGQGVANEQFF
TRBJ2-5	TRBV20-1	NA	TRBD1	CSASPWDSLPGAQYF
TRBJ1-2	TRBV5-6	many	NA	CASSPGGRGLGGYTF
TRBJ1-1	TRBV5-5	NA	TRBD1	CASSRAGGVGEAFF
TRBJ2-5	TRBV3-1/TRBV3-2	NA	NA	CASSQDPRHGETQYF
TRBJ1-1	TRBV5-1	once	TRBD1	CASSLDRGNTEAFF
TRBJ2-7	TRBV5-1	few	NA	CASSAKQGYSYEQYF
TRBJ1-4	TRBV5-1	NA	NA	CASRDQGTNEKLFF
TRBJ2-5	TRBV9	NA	NA	CASARGSQETQYF
TRBJ1-5	TRBV27	NA	NA	CASSLFLGRNQPQHF
TRBJ2-3	TRBV7-2	NA	NA	CASSLPGTDTQYF
TRBJ2-3	TRBV14	NA	NA	CASSQEAFIRGAEPDTQYF
TRBJ1-2	TRBV7-9	NA	NA	CASSGGSGYGYTF
TRBJ2-2	TRBV24-1	NA	NA	CATSAGEAAGELFF
TRBJ2-2	TRBV5-4	NA	NA	CASSSPGQSNTGELFF
TRBJ1-4	TRBV27	NA	TRBD1	CATRPQGATNEKLFF
TRBJ1-2	TRBV12-3/TRBV12-4	NA	NA	CASSPGLYGYTF